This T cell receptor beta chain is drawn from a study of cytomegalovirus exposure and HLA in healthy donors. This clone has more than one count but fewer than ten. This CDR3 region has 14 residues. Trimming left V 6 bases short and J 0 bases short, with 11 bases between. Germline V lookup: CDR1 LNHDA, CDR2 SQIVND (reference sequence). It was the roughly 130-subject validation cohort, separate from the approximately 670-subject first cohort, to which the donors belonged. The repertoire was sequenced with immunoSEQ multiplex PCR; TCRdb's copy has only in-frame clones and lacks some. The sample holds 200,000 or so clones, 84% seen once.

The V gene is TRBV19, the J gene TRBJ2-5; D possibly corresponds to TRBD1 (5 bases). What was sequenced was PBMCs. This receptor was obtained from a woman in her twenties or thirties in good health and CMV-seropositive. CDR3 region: CASSPTGDQETQYF. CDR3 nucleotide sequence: TGTGCCAGTAGCCCTACAGGAGACCAAGAGACCCAGTACTTC.